This T cell receptor beta chain was captured by sequencing in a study of neoadjuvant nivolumab and ipilimumab in lung cancer. Study-wide results and caveats: Only a single major-pathologic-response sample was available for clonality analysis. TCR richness and clonality were higher in tumors than adjacent uninvolved lung. Resected-tumor TCR richness correlated positively with pretherapy blood richness.

Only in-frame clones appear in the TCRdb table, and some are missing; sequencing was by immunoSEQ multiplex PCR. The sample holds 25,000 to 30,000 clones, 82% seen once. In the case of this clone: Its antigen is unidentified.

Germline CDR1 reads SGHDT; CDR2 reads YYEEEE. V was trimmed by 4 bases and J by 6 bases, leaving 14 bases between them. This CDR3 spans 13 amino acids. The rearrangement joins TRBV5-6 to TRBJ2-7; D is unclear. Sequences were derived from tumor tissue, sampled after neoadjuvant nivolumab, alone or with ipilimumab, at or shortly before surgery. This TCR came from an adult with non-small cell lung cancer. CDR3 DNA: TGTGCCAGCAGCAGTCAGAGTCACCTCGAGCAGTACTTC. This codes for CASSSQSHLEQYF.